What follows are 24 T cell receptor beta chains derived from one specimen sequenced in a study of blood T cell repertoires in COVID-19. Produced via immunoSEQ multiplex PCR; TCRdb's table is partial and in-frame only. The sample has 65,000 to 90,000 clones; roughly 89% are singletons. Sequenced input: peripheral blood. These receptors all stem from a human donor in a cohort sampled during active COVID-19.

The chain links TRBV18 to TRBJ1-6; D ambiguous. Germline CDR1 and CDR2: KGHSH and LQKENI. This CDR3 has 15 amino acids. V lost 6 bases and J 7 bases, leaving 16 bases between the germline ends. CDR3 amino acids: CASSPGGFGNSPLHF. CDR3 coding DNA: TGTGCCAGCTCTCCCGGAGGTTTCGGGAATTCACCCCTCCACTTT.

The chain is built from TRBV5-1 and TRBJ1-4, with 12 bases lining up with TRBD1. The ends lost 4 bases at V and 11 bases at J; junction bases unmatched: 12. Germline-derived CDR1 and CDR2 are SGHRS and YFSETQ. This CDR3 contains 16 residues. CDR3 bases: TGCGCCAGCAGCCGGTCAGGGGACAGGGGGCGAAATAAACTGTTTTTT. This codes for CASSRSGDRGRNKLFF.

V and J are TRBV3-1 (or the pseudogene TRBV3-2) and TRBJ2-5; 7 bases align to TRBD1. Germline V gene lookup returns CDR1 LGHDT and CDR2 YNNKEL (reference sequence). The CDR3 covers 13 residues. The V segment lost 3 bases and the J segment 2 bases; nucleotides outside the gene matches: 0. CDR3 DNA: TGTGCCAGCAGCCAGACAGGGCAAGAGACCCAGTACTTC. This gives the protein CASSQTGQETQYF.

The chain joins TRBV5-4 to TRBJ2-1; 7 bases agree with TRBD1. Germline V lookup: CDR1 SGHNT, CDR2 YYREEE (reference sequence). The CDR3 is 14 residues long. The V gene end was trimmed by 0 bases and the J gene end by 10 bases; junction bases not matched to a gene: 7. In nucleotides, the CDR3 is TGTGCCAGCAGCTTGGGTCAGGGGGTGAAGGAGCAGTTCTTC. This translates into CASSLGQGVKEQFF.

The chain uses TRBV2 and TRBJ1-3; 7 positions agree with TRBD1. With V trimmed by 4 bases and J by 2 bases, 2 bases remained unmatched. CDR1 and CDR2 (germline): SNHLY, FYNNEI. The CDR3 sequence is 14 residues long. CDR3 nucleotide sequence: TGTGCCAGCAGTGGACAGGGTACTGGAAACACCATATATTTT. Protein product: CASSGQGTGNTIYF.

The table lists this clone with a count of one. This rearrangement joins TRBV18 to TRBJ2-3, with TRBD1 matching over 7 bases. The ends lost 5 bases at V and 3 bases at J; junction bases unmatched: 8. Per germline, CDR1 KGHSH and CDR2 LQKENI. The CDR3 is 15 residues long. In DNA, the CDR3 is TGTGCCAGCTCATCTTCGACAGGGAGAACAGATACGCAGTATTTT. It yields the protein CASSSSTGRTDTQYF.

The V call is TRBV25-1, the J call TRBJ1-2, with a possible D match to TRBD1 (6 bases). CDR3 length: 14 residues. V lost 6 bases and J lost 3, with 14 bases in between. CDR1 is MGHDK and CDR2 is SYGVNS in the germline V gene. The CDR3 is CASRGGGLDYGYTF. In nucleotides, the CDR3 is TGTGCCAGCAGGGGAGGGGGATTGGACTATGGCTACACCTTC.

This chain joins TRBV19 and TRBJ1-2; unclear D gene. V lost 6 bases, J lost 2 bases, and 13 bases lay in between. CDR1 and CDR2 from the germline V gene are LNHDA and SQIVND (reference sequence). The CDR3 consists of 14 residues. The CDR3 bases are TGTGCCAGTAGGGTAGACCAGGCGAACTATGGCTACACCTTC. Protein: CASRVDQANYGYTF.

This clone has just one count. The V call is TRBV18, the J call TRBJ2-7; a possible D gene is TRBD1 (6 bases). V lost 6 bases and J 2 bases, leaving 17 bases between the germline ends. The CDR3 totals 15 residues. Germline CDR1 KGHSH, CDR2 LQKENI. The CDR3 reads CASSPDSPRTYEQYF. The CDR3 DNA is TGTGCCAGCTCCCCGGACAGCCCACGGACCTACGAGCAGTACTTC.

As regards this clone: This sample also contains other DNA sequences that code for the same CDR3. The rearrangement joins TRBV18 to TRBJ1-5; a weak D match, TRBD1 (6 bases). Trimming pared 0 bases from V and 7 bases from J, leaving 10 bases between. This CDR3 comprises 14 residues. Germline CDR1 and CDR2: KGHSH and LQKENI. The CDR3, as DNA: TGTGCCAGCTCACCACCGGGAGGGGGACAGCCCCAGCATTTT. Residues: CASSPPGGGQPQHF.

J is TRBJ2-6 and V is TRBV4-3, with 7 bases lining up with TRBD1. Unmatched junction bases numbered 4, after V lost 0 bases and J lost 2 bases. Germline CDR1 is LGHNA and CDR2 is YSLEER. This CDR3 comprises 17 residues. The CDR3 loop reads CASSQDNQGAGANVLTF. The CDR3 nucleotides read TGCGCCAGCAGCCAAGATAATCAGGGGGCTGGGGCCAACGTCCTGACTTTC.

DNA for the CDR3: TGTGCCACCAGCAACCTCGTGCAGGGCGCCACTGAAGCTTTCTTT. Its protein product is CATSNLVQGATEAFF. The V gene is TRBV15, the J gene TRBJ1-1; TRBD1 might be the D (5 bases). The V end was cut by 4 bases, the J end by 4 bases, with 16 bases between. The length of the CDR3 is 15 residues. The germline V gene has CDR1 LNHNV and CDR2 YYDKDF (reference sequence).

This chain uses TRBV7-6 with TRBJ2-4; perhaps TRBD2 as D (6 bases). Germline CDR1 reads SGHVS; CDR2 reads FNYEAQ. The CDR3 consists of 17 residues. V was shortened by 2 bases and J by 7 bases, with 21 bases between the two germline ends. For the CDR3, the DNA is TGTGCCAGCAGCTTACCGGCGGGAAGGCAGGGTGAGAACATTCAGTACTTC. Its protein product is CASSLPAGRQGENIQYF.

This clone is a singleton in its sample. V usage is TRBV2 and J usage is TRBJ1-1; D might be TRBD1 (6 bases). CDR3 length: 13 residues. The V end lost 6 bases, the J end lost 7 bases, and 15 bases lay between the germline ends. Germline values: CDR1 SNHLY, CDR2 FYNNEI. CDR3 sequence: CASSQGSLGEAFF. DNA of the CDR3: TGTGCCAGCAGCCAGGGGTCCCTGGGTGAAGCTTTCTTT.

The V gene is TRBV4-2, the J gene TRBJ2-3; TRBD2 matches 10 bases. J gave up 4 bases and V 0 bases, and 7 bases lay outside the gene matches. This CDR3 spans 17 amino acids. Germline V gene lookup returns CDR1 LGHNA and CDR2 YNFKEQ. The CDR3 region is CASSQDAQRGGADTQYF. The CDR3 DNA sequence: TGTGCCAGCAGCCAAGATGCGCAGCGGGGGGGTGCAGATACGCAGTATTTT.

The rearrangement uses TRBV25-1 and TRBJ2-7; D is perhaps TRBD2 (6 bases). The germline V gene encodes CDR1 MGHDK and CDR2 SYGVNS. CDR3 length: 13 residues. V was clipped by 11 bases and J by 0 bases, with 14 bases between them. As DNA, the CDR3 is TGTGCCGGACTACGAGGGTCCTCCTACGAGCAGTACTTC. Translation gives CAGLRGSSYEQYF.

This chain connects TRBV7-2 to TRBJ2-1; a possible D gene is TRBD1 (6 bases). This CDR3 has 13 amino acids. V dropped 6 bases and J dropped 4 bases, with 10 bases sitting between them. CDR1 is SGHTA and CDR2 is FQGNSA in the germline V gene. The CDR3 sequence: CASSRDRYNEQFF. The CDR3 nucleotides are TGTGCCAGCAGTCGCGACAGGTACAATGAGCAGTTCTTC.

This clone has more than one count but fewer than ten. This sequence joins TRBV7-9 and TRBJ2-7; the D gene is possibly TRBD1 (5 bases). Trimming stripped 5 bases from V and 7 bases from J, with 15 bases between. The CDR3 covers 13 residues. Germline V gene data show CDR1 as SEHNR and CDR2 as FQNEAQ (reference sequence). The CDR3 loop reads CASSPQNTGEQYF. The CDR3, as DNA: TGTGCCAGCAGCCCGCAGAACACAGGAGAGCAGTACTTC.

V is TRBV6-5 and J is TRBJ1-5, with D possibly TRBD1 on 5 matching bases. CDR3 length: 13 amino acids. Trimming stripped 5 bases from V and 4 bases from J, with 9 bases between. The germline CDR1 and CDR2 sequences are MNHEY and SVGAGI. CDR3 sequence: CASSHGGNQPQHF. CDR3 DNA: TGTGCCAGCAGTCACGGGGGTAATCAGCCCCAGCATTTT.

This chain uses TRBV7-2 with TRBJ2-7, with D perhaps TRBD1 (5 bases). Trimming removed 5 bases from V and 0 bases from J, with 14 bases in between. CDR1 and CDR2 (germline): SGHTA, FQGNSA. This CDR3 spans 15 amino acids. The CDR3 region is CASSPNRRSSYEQYF. The DNA for the CDR3 is TGTGCCAGCAGCCCAAACAGGCGAAGCTCCTACGAGCAGTACTTC.

This clone was detected once. The CDR3 bases are TGTGCCAGCAGCACAGACACCAACTATGGCTACACCTTC. It yields the protein CASSTDTNYGYTF. The rearrangement links TRBV7-2 to TRBJ1-2; D uncertain. This CDR3 has 13 residues. The germline V gene has CDR1 SGHTA and CDR2 FQGNSA. V was trimmed by 5 bases and J by 2 bases, leaving 9 bases between them.

The V gene is TRBV7-2, the J gene TRBJ2-1; 11 positions match TRBD1. After removal of 7 bases from V and 5 bases from J, the junction contained 4 bases not matched to a gene. In germline, CDR1 is SGHTA, CDR2 FQGNSA. There are 14 residues in the CDR3. The DNA of the CDR3 is TGTGCCAGCACGAGGGACAGGGGGAACAATGAGCAGTTCTTC. This sequence encodes CASTRDRGNNEQFF.

This sequence joins TRBV6-6 and TRBJ2-7; TRBD1 might be the D (6 bases). CDR1 is MNHNY and CDR2 is SVGAGI in the germline V gene (reference sequence). CDR3 length equals 13 residues. The ends were cut back, 5 bases at V and 5 bases at J, with 13 bases in the middle. DNA for the CDR3: TGTGCCAGCAGTCAGACAGGATTCCACGAGCAGTACTTC. Protein product: CASSQTGFHEQYF.

V usage is TRBV24-1 and J usage is TRBJ2-2; TRBD1 is a possible D gene (6 bases). There are 14 residues in the CDR3. Trimming cost V 7 bases and J 3 bases, with 11 bases left between them. Germline values: CDR1 KGHDR, CDR2 SFDVKD. CDR3 sequence reads: CATSAGEYTGELFF. The CDR3 bases are TGTGCCACCAGCGCAGGGGAGTACACCGGGGAGCTGTTTTTT.